A single sample gave rise to the 9 T cell receptor beta chains below, sequenced in a study of T cell changes during pregnancy in multiple sclerosis. Measured with immunoSEQ multiplex PCR; TCRdb has only the in-frame clones, and not every one. There are tens of thousands of clones in the sample; approximately 88% occur only once, and more than 1.5% lies in the top ten. The sequences come from peripheral blood, collected in the first trimester of pregnancy. The receptors were sampled from a female donor with multiple sclerosis, enrolled in a pregnancy study.

The chain recombines TRBV7-9 with TRBJ2-1, with 7 bases aligning to TRBD2. The CDR3 loop spans 14 amino acids. The V gene's germline CDR1 is SEHNR and CDR2 FQNEAQ (reference sequence). Unmatched junction bases numbered 9, after V lost 3 bases and J lost 10 bases. The CDR3 DNA reads TGTGCCAGCAGCTTGACACGCGGGGAGGGAGAGCAGTTCTTC. This translates into CASSLTRGEGEQFF. Combining the CDR3 with reference TRBV7-9 and TRBJ2-1 gives the whole variable domain DTGVSQNPRHKITKRGQNVTFRCDPISEHNRLYWYRQTLGQGPEFLTYFQNEAQLEKSRLLSDRFSAERPKGSFSTLEIQRTEQGDSAMYLCASSLTRGEGEQFFGPGTRLTVL.

The DNA of the CDR3 is TGTGCCGTGAGCCTAGCGGGGCCCTACAATGAGCAGTTCTTC. As protein: CAVSLAGPYNEQFF. The V call is TRBV30, the J call TRBJ2-1, with TRBD2 matching 9 bases. V shed 8 bases, J shed 2 bases, and the junction held 7 bases outside the gene matches. Germline values: CDR1 GTSNPN, CDR2 SVGIG (reference sequence). The CDR3 totals 14 residues.

The genes are TRBV7-2 and TRBJ2-1; 7 bases are a match to TRBD2. CDR1 and CDR2 from the germline V gene are SGHTA and FQGNSA. The V and J ends lost 9 bases and 14 bases, in that order; junction bases with no gene match: 7. CDR3 size: 10 residues. The CDR3 DNA sequence: TGTGCCAGTCCCAGCGGGAAGGAGTTCTTC. It is translated as CASPSGKEFF. Combining the CDR3 with reference TRBV7-2 and TRBJ2-1 gives the whole variable domain GAGVSQSPSNKVTEKGKDVELRCDPISGHTALYWYRQSLGQGLEFLIYFQGNSAPDKSGLPSDRFSAERTGGSVSTLTIQRTQQEDSAVYLCASPSGKEFFGPGTRLTVL.

This clone was observed a handful of times. CDR3 region: CSVVDTGEAFF. CDR3 coding DNA: TGCAGCGTTGTAGATACAGGGGAAGCTTTCTTT. J is TRBJ1-1 and V is TRBV29-1, with a possible D match to TRBD1 (6 bases). Germline-derived CDR1 and CDR2 are SQVTM and ANQGSEA. V lost 4 bases, J lost 8 bases, and 11 bases lay in between. This CDR3 region has 11 residues.

The V call is TRBV19, the J call TRBJ2-1, with a tentative D call TRBD1 (6 bases). The CDR3 sequence is 15 residues long. Trimming shortened V by 3 bases and J by 2 bases, and 11 bases separated the two germline ends. CDR1 is LNHDA, CDR2 SQIVND, per germline (reference sequence). The CDR3 loop reads CASSIGQSPYNEQFF. For the CDR3, the DNA is TGTGCCAGTAGTATCGGACAGTCCCCCTACAATGAGCAGTTCTTC. The complete variable domain, with remaining parts taken from reference TRBV19 and TRBJ2-1, reads DGGITQSPKYLFRKEGQNVTLSCEQNLNHDAMYWYRQDPGQGLRLIYYSQIVNDFQKGDIAEGYSVSREKKESFPLTVTSAQKNPTAFYLCASSIGQSPYNEQFFGPGTRLTVL.

The rearrangement links TRBV7-8 to TRBJ1-2; a possible D gene is TRBD1 (6 bases). The CDR3 runs to 15 residues. CDR1 and CDR2 from the germline V gene are SGHVS and FQNEAQ. Trimming took 5 bases from V and 4 from J, leaving 17 bases between them. CDR3 coding DNA: TGTGCCAGCAGCACGACCCCCCAGGGGACCTATGGCTACACCTTC. The encoded protein is CASSTTPQGTYGYTF.

This sequence joins TRBV6-1 and TRBJ2-1, with 10 nucleotides matching TRBD2. V trimming: 10 bases; J trimming: 2 bases; junction bases outside the gene matches: 8. This CDR3 contains 15 residues. Germline values: CDR1 MNHNS, CDR2 SASEGT. CDR3 nucleotides: TGTGCCAACTCACCGGGACTAGCGACCTACAATGAGCAGTTCTTC. This translates into CANSPGLATYNEQFF.

The gene calls are TRBV5-4 and TRBJ2-2; 7 positions agree with TRBD2. Unmatched junction bases numbered 7, after V lost 0 bases and J lost 2 bases. Germline CDR1 and CDR2: SGHNT and YYREEE (reference sequence). The CDR3 has 17 amino acids. The CDR3 nucleotides are TGTGCCAGCAGCTTGGCAGGCCTAGCGGACAACACCGGGGAGCTGTTTTTT. This translates into CASSLAGLADNTGELFF.

The rearrangement links TRBV19 to TRBJ2-2, with TRBD1 identical over 9 bases. Germline V gene data show CDR1 as LNHDA and CDR2 as SQIVND (reference sequence). The CDR3 contains 17 residues. V shed 3 bases, J shed 6 bases, and the junction held 11 bases outside the gene matches. CDR3 nucleotide sequence: TGTGCCAGTAGTATCAGGGACAGGGTGATTGCAGCCGGGGAGCTGTTTTTT. Encoded protein: CASSIRDRVIAAGELFF.